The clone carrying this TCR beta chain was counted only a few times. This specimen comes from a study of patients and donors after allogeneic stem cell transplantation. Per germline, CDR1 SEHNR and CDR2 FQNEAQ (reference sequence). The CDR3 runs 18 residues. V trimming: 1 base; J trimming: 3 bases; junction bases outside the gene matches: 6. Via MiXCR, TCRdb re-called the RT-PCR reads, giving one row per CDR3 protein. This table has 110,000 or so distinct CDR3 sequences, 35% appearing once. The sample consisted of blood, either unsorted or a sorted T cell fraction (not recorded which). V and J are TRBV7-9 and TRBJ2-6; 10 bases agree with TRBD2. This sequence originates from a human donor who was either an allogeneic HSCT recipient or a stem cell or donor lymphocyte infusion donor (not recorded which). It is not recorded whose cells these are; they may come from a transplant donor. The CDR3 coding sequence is TGTGCCAGCAGCTTAGTGATATTAGCGGGAGGTGGGGCCAACGTCCTGACTTTC. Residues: CASSLVILAGGGANVLTF.